The 2 T cell receptor beta chains presented below share a single source sample, sequenced in a study of cytomegalovirus exposure and HLA in healthy donors. The PCR used 60 Vbeta and 13 Jbeta primers. Clones were sequenced by immunoSEQ multiplex PCR, and TCRdb holds only the in-frame ones, with some missing. The data show about 110,000 clones, roughly three quarters seen once. The sequencing input was PBMCs. The receptor set was obtained from a man between 18 and 35 years old in good health and CMV-seronegative.

The J gene is TRBJ2-7, the V gene TRBV1; the table calls TRBD1, which could not be checked here. TRBV1 is classified as a pseudogene. The CDR3 covers 14 residues. CDR3: CTSSHPRGSYEQYF. CDR3 sequence (DNA): TGCACCAGCAGCCACCCAAGGGGGTCCTACGAGCAGTACTTC.

The rearrangement links TRBV4-2 to TRBJ1-1, with TRBD1 as a possible D gene (6 bases). Trimming cost V 0 bases and J 14 bases, with 13 bases left between them. CDR3 length equals 12 residues. Germline V gene data show CDR1 as LGHNA and CDR2 as YNFKEQ. CDR3 in amino acids: CASSQEVGGAFF. In nucleotides, the CDR3 is TGTGCCAGCAGCCAAGAGGTCGGGGGGGCGTTCTTT.